The present entry profiles one T cell receptor beta chain with its context. What it binds is not known. The data were taken from a study of monozygotic twins with inflammatory bowel disease. Overall study findings and caveats: No distinction between different T cell subtypes was possible.

Germline CDR1 is MNHNS and CDR2 is SASEGT. The CDR3 is made up of 14 amino acids. TCRdb derives one entry per CDR3 protein from the 5' RACE reads, leaving out DNA. In total, the table holds approximately 330,000 distinct CDR3 sequences. The receptor was isolated from a human donor with ulcerative colitis or Crohn's disease, or a healthy co-twin of an affected twin (not recorded which). The chain joins TRBV6-1 to TRBJ2-1; the D call from TCRdb, TRBD2, cannot be confirmed without DNA. The sample comprised blood. The CDR3 sequence: CASRSSGNVNEQFF.